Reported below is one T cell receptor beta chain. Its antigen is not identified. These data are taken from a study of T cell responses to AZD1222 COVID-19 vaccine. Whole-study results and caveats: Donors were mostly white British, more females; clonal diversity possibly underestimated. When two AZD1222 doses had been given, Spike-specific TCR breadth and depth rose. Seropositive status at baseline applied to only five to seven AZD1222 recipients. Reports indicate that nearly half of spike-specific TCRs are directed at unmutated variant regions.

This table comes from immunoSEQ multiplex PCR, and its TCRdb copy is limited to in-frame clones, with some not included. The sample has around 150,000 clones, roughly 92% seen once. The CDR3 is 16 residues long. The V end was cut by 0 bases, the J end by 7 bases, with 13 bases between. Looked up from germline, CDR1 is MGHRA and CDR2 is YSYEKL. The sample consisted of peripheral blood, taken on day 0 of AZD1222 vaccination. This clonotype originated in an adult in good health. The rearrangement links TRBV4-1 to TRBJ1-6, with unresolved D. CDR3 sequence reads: CASSQEGRIGNSPLHF. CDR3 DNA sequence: TGCGCCAGCAGCCAAGAGGGTCGAATCGGGAATTCACCCCTCCACTTT.